The rows below give T cell receptor beta chains drawn from one sample of a study of cytomegalovirus exposure and HLA in healthy donors. TCRdb's table, derived via immunoSEQ multiplex PCR, lists solely in-frame clones and lacks some. The sample lists fewer than 200,000 clones, roughly nine tenths occurring once. The sequenced sample consisted of PBMCs. These receptors all stem from a girl under two years old in good health and CMV-seronegative. CDR3s include the opening cysteine and the closing phenylalanine or tryptophan. Fields, in order: V gene, J gene, D gene, clone size, CDR3 DNA, CDR3 protein. The D gene is left open where the match is weak. For some rows the clone size is stated as once, few or many, or as a class when expanded; others skip it.

TRBV2	TRBJ2-3	TRBD1	-	TGTGCCAGCAGTAGGGACAGGGAAATCACAGATACGCAGTATTTT	CASSRDREITDTQYF
TRBV15	TRBJ2-4	-	-	TGTGCCACCAGCAGAGGGGGCCAAAACATTCAGTACTTC	CATSRGGQNIQYF
TRBV2	TRBJ1-3	TRBD1	once	TGTGCCAGCAAAGCGGGACAGGGGGGTAGAAACACCATATATTTT	CASKAGQGGRNTIYF
TRBV9	TRBJ2-4	TRBD2	-	TGTGCCAGCAGCGTAGAGTCGTCTAGCGGGAGGGCCAGGAACATTCAGTACTTC	CASSVESSSGRARNIQYF
TRBV19	TRBJ2-7	TRBD1	-	TGTGCCAGTAGCCCTACAGGGGCCACCTACGAGCAGTACTTC	CASSPTGATYEQYF
TRBV10-3	TRBJ2-2	TRBD2	-	TGTGCCATCAGTCCTCTTAGCGGGGGACTCTGGGGCACCGGGGAGCTGTTTTTT	CAISPLSGGLWGTGELFF
TRBV5-1	TRBJ2-7	-	-	TGCGCCAGCAGCGAGTCCGACTCCTACGAGCAGTACTTC	CASSESDSYEQYF
TRBV7-9	TRBJ2-7	-	-	TGTGCCAGCAGCTCCCCCCAGGGCTACGAGCAGTACTTC	CASSSPQGYEQYF
TRBV4-3	TRBJ1-3	-	-	TGCGCCAGCAGTTCAGGGGAGGGAAACACCATATATTTT	CASSSGEGNTIYF
TRBV7-9	TRBJ2-5	TRBD1	few	TGTGCCAGCAGCTTAGCGGACAGGGGGCCTTATCAAGAGACCCAGTACTTC	CASSLADRGPYQETQYF
TRBV6-1	TRBJ1-1	-	-	TGTGCCAGCAGTTTAGTCAGGGGGAACACTGAAGCTTTCTTT	CASSLVRGNTEAFF
TRBV30	TRBJ2-4	-	-	TGTGCCTGGAGAGAGGGAGCCAAAAACATTCAGTACTTC	CAWREGAKNIQYF
TRBV5-6	TRBJ1-1	-	-	TGTGCCAGCAGCTTGGGGCTGAACACTGAAGCTTTCTTT	CASSLGLNTEAFF
TRBV9	TRBJ1-1	-	-	TGTGCCAGCAGCCCCGGAGGGGCAGCCAACACTGAAGCTTTCTTT	CASSPGGAANTEAFF
TRBV7-9	TRBJ2-7	-	-	TGTGCCAGCAGCTTAAACTACGTCTACGAGCAGTACTTC	CASSLNYVYEQYF
TRBV27	TRBJ2-2	-	-	TGTGCCAGCAGTTTCATGGGCCCGAACACCGGGGAGCTGTTTTTT	CASSFMGPNTGELFF
TRBV6-1	TRBJ2-2	-	-	TGTGCCAGCAGTGACCGTTTTACGAACACCGGGGAGCTGTTTTTT	CASSDRFTNTGELFF
TRBV30	TRBJ1-2	-	-	TGTGCCTGGATGTTGTACCCTACAGGCGAAGCTCTACTCAACTATGGCTACACCTTC	CAWMLYPTGEALLNYGYTF
TRBV27	TRBJ2-1	-	-	TGTGCCAGCAGTTTAGGCACCAAATACAATGAGCAGTTCTTC	CASSLGTKYNEQFF
TRBV18	TRBJ2-1	-	-	TGTGCCAGCTCACCGAAGCCGACAGTTTATTACAATGAGCAGTTCTTC	CASSPKPTVYYNEQFF
TRBV4-2	TRBJ1-6	TRBD1	-	TGTGCCAGCAGCCAAGAGTCGGGACAGGGGCTTAGATTTTTTGATTCACCCCTCCACTTT	CASSQESGQGLRFFDSPLHF
TRBV4-3	TRBJ1-5	-	-	TGCGCCAGCAGCCAAGATCGAGCTCAGCCCCAGCATTTT	CASSQDRAQPQHF
TRBV9	TRBJ2-3	TRBD2	-	TGTGCCAGCACGTTCGGACTAGCCACCACAGATACGCAGTATTTT	CASTFGLATTDTQYF
TRBV4-1	TRBJ2-3	-	-	TGCGCCAGCAGCCCCCATCCACTACCTAACACAGATACGCAGTATTTT	CASSPHPLPNTDTQYF
TRBV7-7	TRBJ2-5	TRBD2	-	TGTGCTAGCAGCACGGGACTAGCTATCCAAGAGACCCAGTACTTC	CASSTGLAIQETQYF
TRBV7-9	TRBJ2-6	-	once	TGTGCCAGCAGCTTAGAGGGACTTCACTCTGGGGCCAACGTCCTGACTTTC	CASSLEGLHSGANVLTF
TRBV7-6	TRBJ2-7	-	-	TGTGCCAGCAGCTTAGTGCCGGGTAACTACGAGCAGTACTTC	CASSLVPGNYEQYF
TRBV6-1	TRBJ2-7	-	-	TGTGCCAGCAGTGAATTCAGTTTCGAGCAGTACTTC	CASSEFSFEQYF
TRBV5-1	TRBJ2-6	-	-	TGCGCCAGCAGCTTGGCCCGAAGCTCCTCTGGGGCCAACGTCCTGACTTTC	CASSLARSSSGANVLTF
TRBV7-9	TRBJ2-3	-	-	TGTGCCAGCAGCTTGGGGTCGGAGGGTGATGGGGCAGATACGCAGTATTTT	CASSLGSEGDGADTQYF
TRBV29-1	TRBJ1-4	-	-	TGCAGCGTTGAAGAAAGCAGGGGTGAAAAACTGTTTTTT	CSVEESRGEKLFF
TRBV7-6	TRBJ2-7	-	-	TGTGCCAGCAGCCGCAACGGCAGGGTCGAGCAGTACTTC	CASSRNGRVEQYF
TRBV5-6	TRBJ2-7	-	-	TGTGCCAGCAGAGCAACCCATACCGCCTACGAGCAGTACTTC	CASRATHTAYEQYF
TRBV9	TRBJ2-5	TRBD2	-	TGTGCCAGCAGCGTAGCCGGACTAGCGGGAGGACAAGAGACCCAGTACTTC	CASSVAGLAGGQETQYF
TRBV9	TRBJ1-4	TRBD1	-	TGTGCCAGCAGCGCATCGACAGGGCTTGGCGAAAAACTGTTTTTT	CASSASTGLGEKLFF
TRBV27	TRBJ2-7	TRBD1	-	TGTGCCTCAGCATTGGGGACAGAAGCATCCTACGAGCAGTACTTC	CASALGTEASYEQYF
TRBV5-5	TRBJ2-1	-	few	TGTGCCAGCAGCTTGGAGGTGGGGAGCGGTGGGCCCTACAATGAGCAGTTCTTC	CASSLEVGSGGPYNEQFF
TRBV7-3	TRBJ1-2	TRBD1	-	TGTGCCAGCAGCTTATCCGGGACAGGGATATATGGCTACACCTTC	CASSLSGTGIYGYTF
TRBV5-1	TRBJ1-3	-	-	TGCGCCAGCAGCTTGTCCAGGCAAAGCTCTGGAAACACCATATATTTT	CASSLSRQSSGNTIYF
TRBV5-4	TRBJ1-4	-	-	TGTGCCAGCAGCTTGACCGGGGAAAAACTGTTTTTT	CASSLTGEKLFF
TRBV4-1	TRBJ1-4	-	-	TGCGCCAGCAGCCAAGAGGGTCGGGGGGAAAAACTGTTTTTT	CASSQEGRGEKLFF